Below, 10 T cell receptor beta chains from the same sample are listed, as sequenced in a study of CD8 T cells in Susac syndrome. When the RNA was reverse transcribed, random hexamers were used with an input of about 0.5 to 1 ug. TCRdb called the immunoSEQ multiplex PCR reads again in MiXCR, with one record for every CDR3 protein. The repertoire holds under 150,000 distinct CDR3 sequences, 94% seen once, with around 0.13% in the top ten. The sequencing input was CD4+ T cells from PBMCs. The receptor set was obtained from a human donor with multiple sclerosis.

The CDR3 is CASSPRPAGEKNEQFF. CDR3 DNA: TGTGCCAGCTCACCACGGCCAGCGGGGGAGAAGAATGAGCAGTTCTTC. This rearrangement joins TRBV18 to TRBJ2-1; 8 nucleotides match TRBD2. The CDR3 is 16 residues long. Unmatched junction bases numbered 9, after V lost 1 base and J lost 7 bases. The germline CDR1 and CDR2 sequences are KGHSH and LQKENI.

The chain couples TRBV5-4 to TRBJ2-7; 8 positions match TRBD1. J was trimmed by 5 bases and V by 1 base; bases with no gene match: 5. The CDR3 length is 14 residues. Germline V gene sequence: CDR1 SGHNT, CDR2 YYREEE (reference sequence). CDR3 in amino acids: CASSLRDRTHEQYF. CDR3 DNA: TGTGCCAGCAGCTTGAGGGACAGGACCCACGAGCAGTACTTC.

The CDR3: CASSYVLLPGTEAFF. CDR3 DNA: TGTGCCAGCAGTTACGTACTCCTTCCAGGGACTGAAGCTTTCTTT. The V call is TRBV6-5, the J call TRBJ1-1; TRBD1 is a possible D gene (5 bases). From germline, CDR1 is MNHEY and CDR2 SVGAGI. Trimming removed 2 bases at V and 5 bases at J, with 15 bases between. The CDR3 contains 15 residues.

As DNA, the CDR3 is TGCGCCAGCAGTTCCAGGGACTACGGGCCAGATACGCAGTATTTT. Its protein is CASSSRDYGPDTQYF. The rearrangement links TRBV10-2 to TRBJ2-3; TRBD2 matches at 7 bases. Unmatched junction bases numbered 9, after V lost 5 bases and J lost 4 bases. The CDR3 length is 15 residues. Germline V gene data show CDR1 as WSHSY and CDR2 as SAAADI.

The J gene is TRBJ2-7, the V gene TRBV10-3; D perhaps matches TRBD1 (5 bases). The V gene lost 0 bases and the J gene lost 3 bases, with 9 bases spanning the gap. CDR1 is ENHRY and CDR2 is SYGVKD in the germline V gene. This CDR3 has 14 residues. The CDR3 sequence: CAISESGQGYEQYF. For the CDR3, the DNA is TGTGCCATCAGTGAGTCAGGCCAGGGCTACGAGCAGTACTTC.

V gene TRBV12-3 or TRBV12-4 combines with J gene TRBJ1-1; TRBD1 matches at 8 bases. V gave up 6 bases and J gave up 5 bases; unmatched junction bases: 5. This CDR3 is built from 13 residues. CDR3 DNA: TGTGCCAGCAGCCCAGGGGGCCGGACTGAAGCTTTCTTT. Translated: CASSPGGRTEAFF.

This chain uses TRBV3-1 with TRBJ2-7; no definite D call. The CDR3 contains 15 residues. Germline loops: CDR1 LGHDT, CDR2 YNNKEL (reference sequence). Between the trimmed V and J ends, which lost 0 bases and 2 bases, there was a span of 11 bases. CDR3 sequence (DNA): TGTGCCAGCAGCCAAGATCGAGACATCACCTACGAGCAGTACTTC. Amino acids: CASSQDRDITYEQYF.

The genes are TRBV7-2 and TRBJ2-3; a possible D gene is TRBD2 (6 bases). Germline CDR1 reads SGHTA; CDR2 reads FQGNSA. CDR3 length: 15 amino acids. The V gene lost 3 bases and the J gene lost 2 bases, with 12 bases spanning the gap. CDR3 loop: CASSFPGLPTDTQYF. CDR3 nucleotides: TGTGCCAGCAGCTTCCCGGGACTTCCCACAGATACGCAGTATTTT.

The V and J genes are TRBV29-1 and TRBJ1-5; D remains unclear. This CDR3 has 13 amino acids. Per germline, CDR1 SQVTM and CDR2 ANQGSEA. Trimming pared 5 bases from V and 7 bases from J, leaving 15 bases between. The CDR3 sequence is CSVQSNLQQPQHF. CDR3 bases: TGCAGCGTTCAATCCAACCTGCAACAGCCCCAGCATTTT. The entire variable domain, with the rest obtained from reference TRBV29-1 and TRBJ1-5, is as follows: SAVISQKPSRDICQRGTSLTIQCQVDSQVTMMFWYRQQPGQSLTLIATANQGSEATYESGFVIDKFPISRPNLTFSTLTVSNMSPEDSSIYLCSVQSNLQQPQHFGDGTRLSIL.

The chain couples TRBV7-2 to TRBJ2-2; D gene unclear. The CDR3 length is 14 residues. Germline V gene lookup returns CDR1 SGHTA and CDR2 FQGNSA. Deletions cut 5 bases from V and 4 bases from J, with 11 bases between. The CDR3, as DNA: TGTGCCAGCAGCCCCCGGGTCTTCACCGGGGAGCTGTTTTTT. Translating it yields CASSPRVFTGELFF.